This T cell receptor beta chain was retrieved from a study of cytomegalovirus exposure and HLA in healthy donors. Findings of the study overall: In vitro assays verified that a few CMV-associated chains recognized CMV antigens specifically. Sequencing likely caused a cluster of highly shared sequence variants. It was 160 or so TCR beta chains that were listed as cytomegalovirus-associated. TCR beta chain V- and J-gene trimming was linked, in a later analysis, to a missense variant in DCLRE1C.

The germline gives CDR1 LNHDA, CDR2 SQIVND (reference sequence). This CDR3 is built from 15 residues. Deletions cut 2 bases from V and 0 bases from J, with 10 bases between. A note on this clone: What it binds is not known.

Researchers ran the PCR with 60 Vbeta and 13 Jbeta primers. Clones were read by immunoSEQ multiplex PCR, and TCRdb kept only the in-frame ones, dropping some. The repertoire consists of under 200,000 clones, with roughly 85% occurring once and the leading ten covering around 1.5%. The receptor was derived from a male donor in good health and CMV-seronegative. The sample was PBMCs. This chain connects TRBV19 to TRBJ1-2; the D gene is possibly TRBD1 (5 bases). CDR3 bases: TGTGCCAGTAGTATACATGACAGAACTAACTATGGCTACACCTTC. It specifies CASSIHDRTNYGYTF.